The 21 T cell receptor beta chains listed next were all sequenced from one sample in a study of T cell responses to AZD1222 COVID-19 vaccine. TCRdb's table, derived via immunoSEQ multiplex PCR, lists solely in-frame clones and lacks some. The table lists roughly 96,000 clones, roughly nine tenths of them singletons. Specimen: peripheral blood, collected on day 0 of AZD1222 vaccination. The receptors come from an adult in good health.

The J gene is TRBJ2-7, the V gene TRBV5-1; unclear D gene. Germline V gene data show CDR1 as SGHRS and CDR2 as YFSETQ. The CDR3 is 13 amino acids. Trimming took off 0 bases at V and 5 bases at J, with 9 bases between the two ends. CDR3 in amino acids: CASSLGPEDEQYF. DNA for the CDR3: TGCGCCAGCAGCTTGGGTCCGGAAGACGAGCAGTACTTC.

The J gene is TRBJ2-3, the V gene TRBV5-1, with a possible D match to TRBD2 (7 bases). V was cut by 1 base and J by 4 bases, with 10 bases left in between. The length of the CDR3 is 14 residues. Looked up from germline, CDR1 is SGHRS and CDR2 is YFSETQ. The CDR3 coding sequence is TGCGCCAGCAGCTTGACGGGGGGCGCAGATACGCAGTATTTT. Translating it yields CASSLTGGADTQYF.

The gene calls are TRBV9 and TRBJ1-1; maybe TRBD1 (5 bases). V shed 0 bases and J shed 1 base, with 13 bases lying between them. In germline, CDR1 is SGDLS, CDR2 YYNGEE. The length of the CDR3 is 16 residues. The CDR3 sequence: CASSVDEGRWNTEAFF. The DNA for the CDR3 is TGTGCCAGCAGCGTAGATGAGGGGCGGTGGAACACTGAAGCTTTCTTT.

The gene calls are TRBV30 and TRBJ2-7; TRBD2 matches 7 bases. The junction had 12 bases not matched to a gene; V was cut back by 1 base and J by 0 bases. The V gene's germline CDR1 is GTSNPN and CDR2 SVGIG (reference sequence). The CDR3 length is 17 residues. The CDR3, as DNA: TGTGCCTGGAGTGCTCGGGAGGAGTGGGGAAGCTCCTACGAGCAGTACTTC. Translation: CAWSAREEWGSSYEQYF.

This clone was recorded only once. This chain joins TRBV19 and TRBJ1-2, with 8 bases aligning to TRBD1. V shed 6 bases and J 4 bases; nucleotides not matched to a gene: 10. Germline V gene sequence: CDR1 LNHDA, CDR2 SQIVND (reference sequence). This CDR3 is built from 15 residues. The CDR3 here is CASSPGQVEVYGYTF. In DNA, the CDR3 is TGTGCCAGTAGCCCGGGACAGGTAGAAGTCTATGGCTACACCTTC.

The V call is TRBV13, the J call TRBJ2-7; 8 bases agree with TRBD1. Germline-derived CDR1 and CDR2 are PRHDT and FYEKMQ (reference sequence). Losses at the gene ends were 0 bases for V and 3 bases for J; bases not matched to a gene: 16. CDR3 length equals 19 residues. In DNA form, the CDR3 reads TGTGCCAGCAGCTTAGGGACTAATCCCCCGGGACAGGTAATCTACGAGCAGTACTTC. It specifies CASSLGTNPPGQVIYEQYF. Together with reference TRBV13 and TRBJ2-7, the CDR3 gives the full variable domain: AAGVIQSPRHLIKEKRETATLKCYPIPRHDTVYWYQQGPGQDPQFLISFYEKMQSDKGSIPDRFSAQQFSDYHSELNMSSLELGDSALYFCASSLGTNPPGQVIYEQYFGPGTRLTVT.

The CDR3 DNA is TGTGCCAGCTCACCACCCACCTCGGCTAGGGATGAGCAGTTCTTC. Protein sequence: CASSPPTSARDEQFF. The chain combines TRBV18 with TRBJ2-1; D is unclear. The CDR3 totals 15 residues. V lost 0 bases and J 8 bases, leaving 14 bases between the germline ends. Germline-derived CDR1 and CDR2 are KGHSH and LQKENI.

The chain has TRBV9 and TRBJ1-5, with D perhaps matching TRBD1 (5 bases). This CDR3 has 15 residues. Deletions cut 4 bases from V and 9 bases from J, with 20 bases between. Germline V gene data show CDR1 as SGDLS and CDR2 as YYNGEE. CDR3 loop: CASSPGGGGARPQHF. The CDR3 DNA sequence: TGTGCCAGCAGCCCGGGGGGTGGGGGTGCTAGGCCCCAGCATTTT.

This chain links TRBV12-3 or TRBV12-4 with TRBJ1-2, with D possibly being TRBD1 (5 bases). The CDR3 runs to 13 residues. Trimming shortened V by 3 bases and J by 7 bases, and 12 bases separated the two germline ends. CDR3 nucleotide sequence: TGTGCCAGCAGTTTGCGCAGGGCCGGTGGCTACACCTTC. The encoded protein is CASSLRRAGGYTF.

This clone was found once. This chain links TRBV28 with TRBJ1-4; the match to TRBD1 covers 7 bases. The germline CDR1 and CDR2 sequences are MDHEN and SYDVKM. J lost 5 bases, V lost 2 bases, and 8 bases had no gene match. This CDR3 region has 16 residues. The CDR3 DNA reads TGTGCCAGCAGTTTAAGTTCGGCCAGGGGGAATGAAAAACTGTTTTTT. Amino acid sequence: CASSLSSARGNEKLFF.

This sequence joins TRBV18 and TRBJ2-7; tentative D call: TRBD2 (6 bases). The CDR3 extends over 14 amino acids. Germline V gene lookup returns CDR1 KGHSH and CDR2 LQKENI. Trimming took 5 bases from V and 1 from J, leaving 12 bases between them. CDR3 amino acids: CASSSKRESYEQYF. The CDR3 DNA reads TGTGCCAGCTCATCAAAACGGGAGTCCTACGAGCAGTACTTC.

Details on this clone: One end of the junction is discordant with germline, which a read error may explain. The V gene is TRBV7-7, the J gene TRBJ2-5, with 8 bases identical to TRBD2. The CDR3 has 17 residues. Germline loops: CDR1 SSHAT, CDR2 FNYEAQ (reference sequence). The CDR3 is CASSPDVLPGRDGTQYF. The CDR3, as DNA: TGTGCTAGCAGCCCCGACGTTTTGCCCGGGAGGGATGGGACCCAGTACTTC.

The CDR3 DNA sequence: TGTGCCAGCAGCCGCGGAGGGGGACAGGGTTATGAAAAACTGTTTTTT. It encodes CASSRGGGQGYEKLFF. The V call is TRBV5-5, the J call TRBJ1-4, with 9 bases fitting TRBD1. The length of the CDR3 is 16 residues. Trimming took 4 bases from V and 6 from J; bases not matched to a gene: 10. CDR1 SGHKS and CDR2 YYEKEE come from the germline V gene (reference sequence).

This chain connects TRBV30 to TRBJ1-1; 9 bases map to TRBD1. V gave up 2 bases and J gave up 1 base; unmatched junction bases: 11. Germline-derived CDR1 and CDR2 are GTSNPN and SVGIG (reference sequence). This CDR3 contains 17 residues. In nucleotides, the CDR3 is TGTGCCTGGAGTCAACACCGGGACAGGGAGCAGAACACTGAAGCTTTCTTT. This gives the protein CAWSQHRDREQNTEAFF.

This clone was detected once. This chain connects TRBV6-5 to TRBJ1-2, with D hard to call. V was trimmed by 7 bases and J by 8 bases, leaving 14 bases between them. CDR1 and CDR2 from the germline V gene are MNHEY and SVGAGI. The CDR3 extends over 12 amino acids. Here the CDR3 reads CASNTFYGGYTF. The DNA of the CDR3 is TGTGCCAGCAATACGTTTTATGGAGGCTACACCTTC.

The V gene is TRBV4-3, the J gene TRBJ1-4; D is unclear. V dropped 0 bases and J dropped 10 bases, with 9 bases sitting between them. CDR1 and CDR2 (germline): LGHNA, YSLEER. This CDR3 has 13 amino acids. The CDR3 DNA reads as TGCGCCAGCAGCCAAGATCGTGAGACAAAACTGTTTTTT. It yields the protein CASSQDRETKLFF.

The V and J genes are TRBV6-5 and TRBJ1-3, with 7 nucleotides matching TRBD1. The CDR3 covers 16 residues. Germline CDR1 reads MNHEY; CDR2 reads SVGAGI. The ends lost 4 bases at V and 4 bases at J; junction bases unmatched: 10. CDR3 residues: CASSSYRGTGGNTIYF. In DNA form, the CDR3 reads TGTGCCAGCAGTTCCTACAGGGGTACAGGCGGAAACACCATATATTTT.

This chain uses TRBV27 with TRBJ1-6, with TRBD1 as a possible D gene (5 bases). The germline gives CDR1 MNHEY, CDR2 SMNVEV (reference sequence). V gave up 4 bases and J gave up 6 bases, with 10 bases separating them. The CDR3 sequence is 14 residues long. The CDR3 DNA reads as TGTGCCAGCAGTTCAGGGCACAGTAATTCACCCCTCCACTTT. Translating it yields CASSSGHSNSPLHF.

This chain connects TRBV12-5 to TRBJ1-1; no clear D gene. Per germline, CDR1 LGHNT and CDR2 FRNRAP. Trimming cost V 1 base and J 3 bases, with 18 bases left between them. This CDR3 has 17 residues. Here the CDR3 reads CASGLGTSAGTDTEAFF. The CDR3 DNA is TGTGCTAGTGGTTTGGGCACGAGTGCGGGTACGGACACTGAAGCTTTCTTT.

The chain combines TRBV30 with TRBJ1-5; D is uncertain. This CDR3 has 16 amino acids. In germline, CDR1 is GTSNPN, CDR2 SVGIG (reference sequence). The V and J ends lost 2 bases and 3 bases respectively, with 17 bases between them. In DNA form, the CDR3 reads TGTGCCTGGAGTCAGAGGGAACTCGGGATCAATCAGCCCCAGCATTTT. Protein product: CAWSQRELGINQPQHF.

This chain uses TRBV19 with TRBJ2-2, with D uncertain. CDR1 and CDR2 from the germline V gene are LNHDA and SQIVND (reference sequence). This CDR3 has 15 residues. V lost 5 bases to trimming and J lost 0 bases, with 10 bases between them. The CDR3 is CASSDYGTNTGELFF. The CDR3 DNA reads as TGTGCCAGTAGTGATTACGGAACGAACACCGGGGAGCTGTTTTTT.